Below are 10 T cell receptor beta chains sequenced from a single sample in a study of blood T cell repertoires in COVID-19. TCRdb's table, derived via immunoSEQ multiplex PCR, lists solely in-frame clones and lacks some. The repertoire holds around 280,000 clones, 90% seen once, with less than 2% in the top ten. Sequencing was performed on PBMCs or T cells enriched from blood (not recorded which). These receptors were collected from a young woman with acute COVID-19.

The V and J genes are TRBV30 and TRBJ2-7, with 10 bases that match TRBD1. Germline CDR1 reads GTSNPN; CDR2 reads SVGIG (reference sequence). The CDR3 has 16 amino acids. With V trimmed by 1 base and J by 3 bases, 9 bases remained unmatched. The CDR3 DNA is TGTGCCTGGAGTGCTCGTTGGGACAGGGGAGGCTACGAGCAGTACTTC. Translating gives CAWSARWDRGGYEQYF. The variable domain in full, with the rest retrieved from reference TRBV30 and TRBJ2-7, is SQTIHQWPATLVQPVGSPLSLECTVEGTSNPNLYWYRQAAGRGLQLLFYSVGIGQISSEVPQNLSASRPQDRQFILSSKKLLLSDSGFYLCAWSARWDRGGYEQYFGPGTRLTVT.

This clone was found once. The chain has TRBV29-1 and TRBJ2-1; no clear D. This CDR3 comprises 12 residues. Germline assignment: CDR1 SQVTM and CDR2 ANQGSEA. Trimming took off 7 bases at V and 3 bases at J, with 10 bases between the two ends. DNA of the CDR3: TGCAGCGCCACCCCCAGCTACAATGAGCAGTTCTTC. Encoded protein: CSATPSYNEQFF.

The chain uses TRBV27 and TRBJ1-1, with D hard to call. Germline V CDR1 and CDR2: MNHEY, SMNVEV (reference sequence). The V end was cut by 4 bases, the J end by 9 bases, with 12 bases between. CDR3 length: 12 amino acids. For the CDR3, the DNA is TGTGCCAGCAGTTATGGAGCGGGCCAAGCTTTCTTT. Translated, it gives CASSYGAGQAFF.

In nucleotides, the CDR3 is TGTGCCTGGAGTGTACGAAGGGGGACAGGGAAGGGCAATCAGCCCCAGCATTTT. It specifies CAWSVRRGTGKGNQPQHF. The chain is built from TRBV30 and TRBJ1-5; 9 nucleotides agree with TRBD1. V was pared by 0 bases and J by 2 bases, with 11 bases of the junction left unmatched. The CDR3 sequence is 18 residues long. Germline V gene data show CDR1 as GTSNPN and CDR2 as SVGIG (reference sequence).

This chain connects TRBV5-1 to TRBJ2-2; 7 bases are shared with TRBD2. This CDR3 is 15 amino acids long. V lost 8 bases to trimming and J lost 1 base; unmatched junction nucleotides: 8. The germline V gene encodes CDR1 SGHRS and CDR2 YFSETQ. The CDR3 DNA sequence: TGCGCCAGTGCATGGACGGGAGGGAACACCGGGGAGCTGTTTTTT. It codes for CASAWTGGNTGELFF.

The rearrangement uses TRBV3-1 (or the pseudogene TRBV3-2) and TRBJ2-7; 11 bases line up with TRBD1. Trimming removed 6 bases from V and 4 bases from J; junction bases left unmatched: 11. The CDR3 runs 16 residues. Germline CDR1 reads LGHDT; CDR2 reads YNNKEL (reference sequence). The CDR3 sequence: CASSPLGTGGKYEQYF. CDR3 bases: TGTGCCAGCAGTCCCTTAGGGACAGGGGGGAAATACGAGCAGTACTTC.

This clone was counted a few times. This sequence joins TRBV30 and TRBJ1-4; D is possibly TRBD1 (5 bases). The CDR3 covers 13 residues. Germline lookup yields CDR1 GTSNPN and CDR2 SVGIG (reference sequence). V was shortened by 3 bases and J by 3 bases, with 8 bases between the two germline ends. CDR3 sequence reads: CAWSWGANEKLFF. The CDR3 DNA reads TGTGCCTGGAGCTGGGGGGCTAATGAAAAACTGTTTTTT.

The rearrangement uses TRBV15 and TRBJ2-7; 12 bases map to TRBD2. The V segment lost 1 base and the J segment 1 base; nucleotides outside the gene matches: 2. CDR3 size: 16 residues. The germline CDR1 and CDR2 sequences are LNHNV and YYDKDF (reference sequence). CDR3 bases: TGTGCCACCAGCAGAGGTGGACTAGCGGGATCCTACGAGCAGTACTTC. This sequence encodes CATSRGGLAGSYEQYF.

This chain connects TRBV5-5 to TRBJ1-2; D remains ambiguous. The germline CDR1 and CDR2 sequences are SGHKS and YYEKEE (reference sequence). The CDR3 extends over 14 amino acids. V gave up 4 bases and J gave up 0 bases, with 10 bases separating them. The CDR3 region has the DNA TGTGCCAGCAGCCTCAGGCCTTCTAACTATGGCTACACCTTC. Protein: CASSLRPSNYGYTF.

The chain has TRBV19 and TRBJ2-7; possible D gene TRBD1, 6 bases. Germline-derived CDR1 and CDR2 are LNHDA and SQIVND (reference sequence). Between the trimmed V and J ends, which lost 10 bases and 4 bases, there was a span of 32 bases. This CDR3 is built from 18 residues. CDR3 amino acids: CATYTLVSQGQHLYEQYF. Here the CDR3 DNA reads TGTGCCACCTATACCTTGGTGTCGCAAGGACAGCACCTTTACGAGCAGTACTTC. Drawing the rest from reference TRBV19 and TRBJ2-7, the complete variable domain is DGGITQSPKYLFRKEGQNVTLSCEQNLNHDAMYWYRQDPGQGLRLIYYSQIVNDFQKGDIAEGYSVSREKKESFPLTVTSAQKNPTAFYLCATYTLVSQGQHLYEQYFGPGTRLTVT.